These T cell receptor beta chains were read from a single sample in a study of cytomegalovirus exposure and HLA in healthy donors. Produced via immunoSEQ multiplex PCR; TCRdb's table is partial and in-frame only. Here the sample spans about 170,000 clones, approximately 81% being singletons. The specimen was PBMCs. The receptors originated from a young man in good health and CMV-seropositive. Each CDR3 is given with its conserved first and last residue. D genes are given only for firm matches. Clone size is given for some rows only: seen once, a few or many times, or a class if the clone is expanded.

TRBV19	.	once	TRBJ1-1	TGTGCCAGTAGTCCCGAGGGTTTGAACACTGAAGCTTTCTTT	CASSPEGLNTEAFF
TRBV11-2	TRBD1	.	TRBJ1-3	TGTGCCAGCAGCTCGAGACAGGGGAGCTCTGGAAACACCATATATTTT	CASSSRQGSSGNTIYF
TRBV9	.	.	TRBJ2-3	TGTGCCAGCAGCACAACGACATCCACAGATACGCAGTATTTT	CASSTTTSTDTQYF
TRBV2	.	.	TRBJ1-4	TGTGCCAGCAGTGACGGGGTCCTTGCGGCTAATGAAAAACTGTTTTTT	CASSDGVLAANEKLFF
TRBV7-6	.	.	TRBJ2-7	TGTGCCAGCAGCTTAGGCGGGGGCGAGGAGTACGAGCAGTACTTC	CASSLGGGEEYEQYF
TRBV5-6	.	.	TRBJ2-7	TGTGCCAGCAGCCCGGGACTGCCTGTCTACGAGCAGTACTTC	CASSPGLPVYEQYF
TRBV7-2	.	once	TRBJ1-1	TGTGCCAGCAGCATTCAGGTGAACACTGAAGCTTTCTTT	CASSIQVNTEAFF
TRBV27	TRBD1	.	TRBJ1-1	TGTGCCAGCAGCAGCGTTAGAAACAGGGGAACTGAAGCTTTCTTT	CASSSVRNRGTEAFF
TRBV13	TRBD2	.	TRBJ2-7	TGTGCCAGCAGCACCCTGACTAGCTTCCCCTACGAGCAGTACTTC	CASSTLTSFPYEQYF
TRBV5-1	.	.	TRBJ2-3	TGCGCCAGCAGCGAGAAAAGCACAGATACGCAGTATTTT	CASSEKSTDTQYF
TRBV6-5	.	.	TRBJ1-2	TGTGCCAGCAGTTACTCTCCAGCTAACTATGGCTACACCTTC	CASSYSPANYGYTF
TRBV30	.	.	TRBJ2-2	TGTGCCTCCAACTATGACACCGGGGAGCTGTTTTTT	CASNYDTGELFF
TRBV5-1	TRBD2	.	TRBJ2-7	TGCGCCAGCAGCCAAATGGCGGCCGGGACTAGCGGGGGGACCTCCTGCGAGCAGTACTTC	CASSQMAAGTSGGTSCEQYF
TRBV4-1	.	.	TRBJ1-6	TGCGCCAGCAGCTCTTTAGCGAGGGGGATTTCACCCCTCCACTTT	CASSSLARGISPLHF
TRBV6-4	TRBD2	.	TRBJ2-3	TGTGCCAGCAGTGAGGGAGGCGGGGGGACAGATACGCAGTATTTT	CASSEGGGGTDTQYF
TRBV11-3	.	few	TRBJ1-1	TGTGCCAGCAGCTTGGGGGGGCGGAGCACTGAAGCTTTCTTT	CASSLGGRSTEAFF
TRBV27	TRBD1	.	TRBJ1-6	TGTGCCAGCAGCAAGGAACAGGGGGCCTCCTATAATTCACCCCTCCACTTT	CASSKEQGASYNSPLHF
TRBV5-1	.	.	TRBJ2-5	TGCGCCAGCACCTTAGGGGGTTGGGAGACCCAGTACTTC	CASTLGGWETQYF
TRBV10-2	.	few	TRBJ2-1	TGCGCCAGCAGCGACAGAGACGAGCAGTTCTTC	CASSDRDEQFF
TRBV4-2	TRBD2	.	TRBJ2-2	TGTGCCAGCAGCCGCCGTCTAGCGGGGGGGTCCATAGACACCGGGGAGCTGTTTTTT	CASSRRLAGGSIDTGELFF